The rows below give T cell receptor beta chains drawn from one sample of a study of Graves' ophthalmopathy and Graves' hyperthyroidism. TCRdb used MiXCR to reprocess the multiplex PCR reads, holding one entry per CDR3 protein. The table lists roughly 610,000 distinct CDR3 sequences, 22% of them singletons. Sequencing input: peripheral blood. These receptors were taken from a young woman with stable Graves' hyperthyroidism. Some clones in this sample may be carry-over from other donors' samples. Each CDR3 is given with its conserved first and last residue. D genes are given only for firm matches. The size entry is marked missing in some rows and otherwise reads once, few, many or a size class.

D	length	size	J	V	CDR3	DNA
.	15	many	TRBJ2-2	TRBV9	CASSVEGRGIGELFF	TGTGCCAGCAGCGTAGAGGGCAGGGGAATCGGGGAGCTGTTTTTT
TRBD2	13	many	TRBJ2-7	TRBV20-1	CSARSGSLYEQYF	TGCAGTGCTAGAAGCGGGAGTCTTTACGAGCAGTACTTC
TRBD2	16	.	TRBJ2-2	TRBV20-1	CSALGLAGFGTGELFF	TGCAGTGCTCTGGGACTAGCGGGATTTGGCACCGGGGAGCTGTTTTTT
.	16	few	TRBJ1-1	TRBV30	CAWSGGSGGWNTEAFF	TGTGCCTGGAGTGGGGGGAGTGGAGGGTGGAACACTGAAGCTTTCTTT
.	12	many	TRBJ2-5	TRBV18	CASSPGRETQYF	TGTGCCAGCAGCCCTGGCCGGGAGACCCAGTACTTC
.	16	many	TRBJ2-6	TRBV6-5	CATPQAVNSGANVLTF	TGTGCCACCCCCCAGGCCGTGAATTCTGGGGCCAACGTCCTGACTTTC
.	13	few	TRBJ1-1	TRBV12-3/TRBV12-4	CASSVEAGAEAFF	TGTGCCAGCAGTGTAGAAGCGGGAGCTGAAGCTTTCTTT
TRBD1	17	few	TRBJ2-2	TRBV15	CATSRDNYRGYTGELFF	TGTGCCACCAGCAGAGATAACTACAGGGGGTACACCGGGGAGCTGTTTTTT
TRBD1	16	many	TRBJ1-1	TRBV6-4	CASSDQGTGLDTEAFF	TGTGCCAGCAGTGACCAAGGGACAGGTCTAGACACTGAAGCTTTCTTT
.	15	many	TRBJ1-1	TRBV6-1	CASTFSQGKNTEAFF	TGTGCCAGCACCTTCAGCCAGGGGAAGAACACTGAAGCTTTCTTT
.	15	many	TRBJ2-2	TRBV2	CASSVVGGNTGELFF	TGTGCCAGCAGTGTCGTGGGAGGTAACACCGGGGAGCTGTTTTTT
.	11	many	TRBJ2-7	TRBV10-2	CASRESDEQYF	TGCGCCAGCCGGGAGTCTGACGAGCAGTACTTC
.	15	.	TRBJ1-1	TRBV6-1	CASSEFQGPNTEAFF	TGTGCCAGCAGCGAATTTCAGGGACCGAACACTGAAGCTTTCTTT
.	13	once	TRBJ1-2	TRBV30	CAWRERVAYGYTF	TGTGCCTGGCGCGAGAGGGTGGCCTATGGCTACACCTTC
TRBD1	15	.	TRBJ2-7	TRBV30	CAWRPGTDLPYEQYF	TGTGCCTGGAGGCCCGGGACAGACCTACCCTACGAGCAGTACTTC
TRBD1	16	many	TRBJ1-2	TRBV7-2	CASSLAGTGGAYGYTF	TGTGCCAGCAGCTTAGCGGGGACAGGGGGAGCCTATGGCTACACCTTC
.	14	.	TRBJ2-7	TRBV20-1	CSARKPGLSYEQYF	TGCAGTGCTAGAAAACCGGGACTTAGCTACGAGCAGTACTTC
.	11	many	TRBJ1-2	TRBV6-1	CASSEDLGYTF	TGTGCCAGCAGTGAGGATTTAGGCTACACCTTC
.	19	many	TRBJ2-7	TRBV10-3	CAISESILRRQQSSYEQYF	TGTGCCATCAGTGAGTCGATACTCAGGCGACAACAGAGCTCCTACGAGCAGTACTTC
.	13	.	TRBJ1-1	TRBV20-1	CSARSTGNTEAFF	TGCAGTGCTAGGTCAACAGGGAACACTGAAGCTTTCTTT
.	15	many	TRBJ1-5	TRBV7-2	CASSLVFGRDRPQHF	TGTGCCAGCAGCTTAGTATTTGGGAGGGATCGGCCCCAGCATTTT
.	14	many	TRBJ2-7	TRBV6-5	CASSYGRPENEQYF	TGTGCCAGCAGTTATGGGCGGCCCGAGAACGAGCAGTACTTC
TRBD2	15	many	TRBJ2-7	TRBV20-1	CSARDRSGRAYEQYF	TGCAGTGCTAGGGACCGTAGCGGGAGGGCCTACGAGCAGTACTTC
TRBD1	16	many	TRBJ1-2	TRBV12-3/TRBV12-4	CASSADDRAANYGYTF	TGTGCCAGCAGTGCCGATGACAGGGCTGCTAACTATGGCTACACCTTC
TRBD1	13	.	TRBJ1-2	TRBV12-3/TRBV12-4	CASREGQVHGYTF	TGTGCCAGCAGGGAGGGACAGGTTCATGGCTACACCTTC
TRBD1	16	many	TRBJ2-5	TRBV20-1	CSARTGQGKGQETQYF	TGCAGTGCTAGAACCGGACAGGGAAAGGGGCAAGAGACCCAGTACTTC
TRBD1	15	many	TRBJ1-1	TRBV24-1	CATSEAGTGYTEAFF	TGTGCCACCAGTGAGGCCGGGACAGGATACACTGAAGCTTTCTTT
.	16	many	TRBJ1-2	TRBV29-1	CSVEDSGWRVNYGYTF	TGCAGCGTTGAAGATTCTGGGTGGCGGGTTAACTATGGCTACACCTTC
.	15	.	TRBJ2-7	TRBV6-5	CASSYSFRTTYEQYF	TGTGCCAGCAGTTACTCTTTCAGGACAACCTACGAGCAGTACTTC
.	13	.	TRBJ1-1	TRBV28	CASSHPGPDEAFF	TGTGCCAGCAGTCACCCGGGCCCGGATGAAGCTTTCTTT
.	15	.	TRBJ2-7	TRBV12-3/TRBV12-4	CASSLGNRAQDEQYF	TGTGCCAGCAGTTTGGGGAACAGGGCTCAGGACGAGCAGTACTTC
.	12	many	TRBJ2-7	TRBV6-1	CASSPDAYEQYF	TGTGCCAGCAGTCCCGACGCCTACGAGCAGTACTTC
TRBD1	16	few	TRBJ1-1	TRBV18	CASSPPSRDRGTEAFF	TGTGCCAGCTCACCTCCGAGCCGGGACAGGGGCACTGAAGCTTTCTTT
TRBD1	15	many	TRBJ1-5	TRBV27	CASGYSGGGNQPQHF	TGTGCCAGCGGATACTCAGGGGGGGGCAATCAGCCCCAGCATTTT
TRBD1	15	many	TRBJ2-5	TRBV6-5	CASRSGTGGLETQYF	TGTGCCAGCAGATCCGGGACAGGGGGGTTAGAGACCCAGTACTTC
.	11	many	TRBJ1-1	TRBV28	CASRTPTEAFF	TGTGCCAGCCGGACCCCCACTGAAGCTTTCTTT
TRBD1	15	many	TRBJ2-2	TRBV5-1	CASSSTGANTGELFF	TGTGCCAGCAGTTCCACAGGGGCGAACACCGGGGAGCTGTTTTTT
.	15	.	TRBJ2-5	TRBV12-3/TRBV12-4	CASSKGSVGGETQYF	TGTGCCAGCAGCAAGGGGTCCGTGGGGGGAGAGACCCAGTACTTC
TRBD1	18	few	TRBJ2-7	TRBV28	CASSWGTTAGQGDFEQYF	TGTGCCAGCAGTTGGGGGACAACCGCGGGACAGGGAGACTTTGAGCAGTACTTC
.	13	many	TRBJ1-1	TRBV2	CASVREASTEAFF	TGTGCCAGCGTCCGGGAGGCGAGCACTGAAGCTTTCTTT
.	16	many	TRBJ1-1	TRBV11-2	CASSSPRGRGNTEAFF	TGTGCCAGCAGCTCCCCCCGAGGCAGGGGGAACACTGAAGCTTTCTTT
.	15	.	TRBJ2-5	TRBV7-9	CASSLEAPGEETQYF	TGTGCCAGCAGCTTAGAGGCCCCAGGGGAAGAGACCCAGTACTTC
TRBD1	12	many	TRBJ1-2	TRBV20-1	CSAGTGGYGYTF	TGCAGTGCGGGGACAGGGGGTTATGGCTACACCTTC
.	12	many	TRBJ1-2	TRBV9	CASSVEDYGYTF	TGTGCCAGCAGCGTAGAAGACTATGGCTACACCTTC
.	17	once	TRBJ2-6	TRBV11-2	CASSSWGVYSGANVLTF	TGTGCCAGCAGCTCTTGGGGCGTTTACTCTGGGGCCAACGTCCTGACTTTC
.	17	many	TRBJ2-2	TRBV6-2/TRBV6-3	CASSYPGIDLNTGELFF	TGTGCCAGCAGTTACCCCGGGATCGATCTGAACACCGGGGAGCTGTTTTTT
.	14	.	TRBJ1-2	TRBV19	CASSIERNYGGYTF	TGTGCCAGTAGTATAGAGAGGAATTACGGTGGCTACACCTTC
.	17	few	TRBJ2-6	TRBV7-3	CASSLGTSTSGANVLTF	TGTGCCAGCAGCTTAGGGACATCTACCTCTGGGGCCAACGTCCTGACTTTC
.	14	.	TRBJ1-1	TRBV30	CAAGPGTGQPEAFF	TGTGCCGCGGGTCCTGGGACCGGACAGCCTGAAGCTTTCTTT
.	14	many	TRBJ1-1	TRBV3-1	CASSQQEGSSRAFF	TGTGCCAGCAGCCAACAGGAAGGGTCGAGTAGGGCTTTCTTT
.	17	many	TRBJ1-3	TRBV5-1	CASSLDPLRTSGNTIYF	TGCGCCAGCAGCTTGGACCCCCTTCGGACCTCTGGAAACACCATATATTTT
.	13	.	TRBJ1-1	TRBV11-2	CASSLAPRAEAFF	TGTGCCAGCAGCTTGGCCCCCAGGGCTGAAGCTTTCTTT
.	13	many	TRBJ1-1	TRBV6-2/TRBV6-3	CASSYEVGLEAFF	TGTGCCAGCAGTTACGAGGTGGGGCTGGAGGCTTTCTTT